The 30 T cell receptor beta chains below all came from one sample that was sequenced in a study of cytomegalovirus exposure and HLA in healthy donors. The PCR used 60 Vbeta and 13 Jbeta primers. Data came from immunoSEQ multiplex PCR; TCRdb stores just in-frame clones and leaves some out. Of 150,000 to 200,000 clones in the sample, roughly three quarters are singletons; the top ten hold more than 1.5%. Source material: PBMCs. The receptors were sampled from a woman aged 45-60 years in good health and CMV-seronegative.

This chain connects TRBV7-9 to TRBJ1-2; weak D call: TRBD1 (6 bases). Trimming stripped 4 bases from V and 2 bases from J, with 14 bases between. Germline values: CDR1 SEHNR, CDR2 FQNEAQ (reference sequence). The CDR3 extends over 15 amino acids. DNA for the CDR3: TGTGCCAGCAGCTCCGAGGGGGTCCCAAACTATGGCTACACCTTC. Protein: CASSSEGVPNYGYTF.

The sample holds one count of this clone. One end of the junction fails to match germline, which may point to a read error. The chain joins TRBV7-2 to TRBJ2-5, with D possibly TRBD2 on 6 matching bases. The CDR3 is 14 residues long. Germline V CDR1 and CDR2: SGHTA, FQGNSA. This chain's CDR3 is CASSLQRAQGTQYF. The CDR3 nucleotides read TGTGCCAGCAGCCTCCAGCGGGCCCAAGGGACCCAGTACTTC.

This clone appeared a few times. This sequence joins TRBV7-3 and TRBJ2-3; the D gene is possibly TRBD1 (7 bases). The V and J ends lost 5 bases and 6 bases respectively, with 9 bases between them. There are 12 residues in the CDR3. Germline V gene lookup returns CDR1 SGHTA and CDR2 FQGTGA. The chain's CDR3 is CASSPGGDTQYF. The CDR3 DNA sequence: TGTGCCAGCAGCCCAGGGGGGGATACGCAGTATTTT.

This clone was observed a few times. The CDR3 DNA sequence: TGCGCCAGCAGCCTATTTTACAATGAGCAGTTCTTC. Translation gives CASSLFYNEQFF. The chain is built from TRBV5-1 and TRBJ2-1; D not resolved. CDR1 and CDR2 (germline): SGHRS, YFSETQ. V lost 4 bases, J lost 4 bases, and 6 bases lay in between. The CDR3 runs 12 residues. The complete variable domain, with remaining parts taken from reference TRBV5-1 and TRBJ2-1, reads KAGVTQTPRYLIKTRGQQVTLSCSPISGHRSVSWYQQTPGQGLQFLFEYFSETQRNKGNFPGRFSGRQFSNSRSEMNVSTLELGDSALYLCASSLFYNEQFFGPGTRLTVL.

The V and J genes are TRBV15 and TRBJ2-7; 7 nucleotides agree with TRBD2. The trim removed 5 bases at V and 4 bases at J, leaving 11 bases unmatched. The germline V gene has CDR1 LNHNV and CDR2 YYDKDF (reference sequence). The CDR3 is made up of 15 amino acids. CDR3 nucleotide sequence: TGTGCCACCAGCCCCCAGCGGGGAATCGATTACGAGCAGTACTTC. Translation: CATSPQRGIDYEQYF.

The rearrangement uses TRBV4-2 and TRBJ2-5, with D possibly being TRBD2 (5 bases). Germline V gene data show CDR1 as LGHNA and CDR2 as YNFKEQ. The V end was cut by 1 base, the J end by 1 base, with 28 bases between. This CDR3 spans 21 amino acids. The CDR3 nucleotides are TGTGCCAGCAGCCAAGCCTCCGGTGGAGCGGTGGTCCCAGGCTCCCAAGAGACCCAGTACTTC. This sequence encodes CASSQASGGAVVPGSQETQYF.

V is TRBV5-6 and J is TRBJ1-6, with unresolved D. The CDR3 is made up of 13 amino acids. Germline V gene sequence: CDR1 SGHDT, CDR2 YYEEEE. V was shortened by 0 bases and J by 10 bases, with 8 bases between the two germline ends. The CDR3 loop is CASSLAGDSPLHF. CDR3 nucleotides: TGTGCCAGCAGCTTGGCTGGAGACTCACCCCTCCACTTT.

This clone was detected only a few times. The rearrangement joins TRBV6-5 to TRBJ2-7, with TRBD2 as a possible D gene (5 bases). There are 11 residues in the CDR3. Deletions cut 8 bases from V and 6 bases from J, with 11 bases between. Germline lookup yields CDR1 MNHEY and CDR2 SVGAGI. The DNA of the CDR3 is TGTGCCAGCGGTTTAGCGACCGAGCAGTACTTC. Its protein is CASGLATEQYF.

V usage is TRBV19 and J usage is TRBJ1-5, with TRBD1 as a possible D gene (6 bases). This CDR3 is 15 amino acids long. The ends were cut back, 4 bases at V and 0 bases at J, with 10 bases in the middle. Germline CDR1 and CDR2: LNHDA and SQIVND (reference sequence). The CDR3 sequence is CASSSGQNSNQPQHF. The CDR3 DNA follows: TGTGCCAGTAGTAGTGGACAGAATAGCAATCAGCCCCAGCATTTT.

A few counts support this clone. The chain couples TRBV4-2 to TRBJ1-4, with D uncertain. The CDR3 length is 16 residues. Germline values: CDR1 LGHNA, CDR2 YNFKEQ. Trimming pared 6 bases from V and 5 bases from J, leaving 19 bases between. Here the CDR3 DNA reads TGTGCCAGCAGTCCCGGGAACGGTTACCGAAATGAAAAACTGTTTTTT. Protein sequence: CASSPGNGYRNEKLFF.

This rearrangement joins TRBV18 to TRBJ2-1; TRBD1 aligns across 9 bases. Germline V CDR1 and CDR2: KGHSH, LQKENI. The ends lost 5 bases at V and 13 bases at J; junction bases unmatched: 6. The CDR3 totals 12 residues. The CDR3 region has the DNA TGTGCCAGCTCAGCTACGACAGGGGGACAGTTCTTC. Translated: CASSATTGGQFF.

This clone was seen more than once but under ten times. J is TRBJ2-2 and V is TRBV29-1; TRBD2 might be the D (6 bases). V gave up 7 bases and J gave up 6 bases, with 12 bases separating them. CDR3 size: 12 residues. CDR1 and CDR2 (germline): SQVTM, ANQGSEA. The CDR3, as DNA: TGCAGCGCCCCGGAGGGATCCGGGGAGCTGTTTTTT. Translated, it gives CSAPEGSGELFF.

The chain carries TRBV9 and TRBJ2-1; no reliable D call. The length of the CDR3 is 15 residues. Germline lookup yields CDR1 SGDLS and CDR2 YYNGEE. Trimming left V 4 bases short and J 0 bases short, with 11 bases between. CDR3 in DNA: TGTGCCAGCAGCCTTACCGTGAGCTCCTACAATGAGCAGTTCTTC. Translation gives CASSLTVSSYNEQFF. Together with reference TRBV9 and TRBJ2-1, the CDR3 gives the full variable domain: DSGVTQTPKHLITATGQRVTLRCSPRSGDLSVYWYQQSLDQGLQFLIQYYNGEERAKGNILERFSAQQFPDLHSELNLSSLELGDSALYFCASSLTVSSYNEQFFGPGTRLTVL.

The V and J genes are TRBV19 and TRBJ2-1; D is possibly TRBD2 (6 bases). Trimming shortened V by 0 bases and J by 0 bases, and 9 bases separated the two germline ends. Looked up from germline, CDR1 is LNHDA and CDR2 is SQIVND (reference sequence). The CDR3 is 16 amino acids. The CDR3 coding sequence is TGTGCCAGTAGTATAGAGGGGGGATTCTCCTACAATGAGCAGTTCTTC. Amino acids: CASSIEGGFSYNEQFF.

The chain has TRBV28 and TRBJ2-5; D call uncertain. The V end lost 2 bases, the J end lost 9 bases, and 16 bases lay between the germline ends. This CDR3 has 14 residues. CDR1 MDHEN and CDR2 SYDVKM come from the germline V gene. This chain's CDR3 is CASSLRPRGVAQYF. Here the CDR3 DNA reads TGTGCCAGCAGTTTAAGACCTCGCGGTGTGGCCCAGTACTTC.

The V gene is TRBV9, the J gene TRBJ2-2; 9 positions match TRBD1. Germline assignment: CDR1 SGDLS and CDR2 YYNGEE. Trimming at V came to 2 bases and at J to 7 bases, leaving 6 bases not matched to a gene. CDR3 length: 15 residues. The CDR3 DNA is TGTGCCAGCAGCGTTGACAGGGGGAAGGGCGGGGAGCTGTTTTTT. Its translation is CASSVDRGKGGELFF.

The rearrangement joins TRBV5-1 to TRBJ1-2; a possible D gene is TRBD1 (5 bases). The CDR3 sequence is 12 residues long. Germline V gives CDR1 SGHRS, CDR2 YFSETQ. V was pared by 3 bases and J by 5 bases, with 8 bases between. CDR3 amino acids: CASSSQGYGYTF. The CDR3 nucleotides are TGCGCCAGCAGCTCCCAGGGATATGGCTACACCTTC.

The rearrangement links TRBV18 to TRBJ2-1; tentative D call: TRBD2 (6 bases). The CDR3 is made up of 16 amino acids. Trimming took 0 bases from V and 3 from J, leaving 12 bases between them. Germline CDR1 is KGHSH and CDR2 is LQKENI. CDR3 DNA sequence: TGTGCCAGCTCACCACCGGGACTCCGAAGCTACAATGAGCAGTTCTTC. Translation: CASSPPGLRSYNEQFF.

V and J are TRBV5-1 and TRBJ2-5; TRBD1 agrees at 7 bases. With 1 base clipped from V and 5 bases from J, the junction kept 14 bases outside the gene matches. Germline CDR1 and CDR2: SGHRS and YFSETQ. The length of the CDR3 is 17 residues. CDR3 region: CASSLSTLGPGGETQYF. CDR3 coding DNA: TGCGCCAGCAGCTTGTCGACATTGGGGCCAGGGGGTGAGACCCAGTACTTC. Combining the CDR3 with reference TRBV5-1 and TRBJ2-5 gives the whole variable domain KAGVTQTPRYLIKTRGQQVTLSCSPISGHRSVSWYQQTPGQGLQFLFEYFSETQRNKGNFPGRFSGRQFSNSRSEMNVSTLELGDSALYLCASSLSTLGPGGETQYFGPGTRLLVL.

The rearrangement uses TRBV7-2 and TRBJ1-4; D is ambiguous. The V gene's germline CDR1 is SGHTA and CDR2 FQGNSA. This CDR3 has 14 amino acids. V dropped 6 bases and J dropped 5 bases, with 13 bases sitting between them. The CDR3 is CASRQGLGNEKLFF. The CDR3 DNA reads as TGTGCCAGCAGACAAGGACTGGGAAATGAAAAACTGTTTTTT.

The DNA of the CDR3 is TGTGCCAGCAGCCCGGGGAATTACAATGAGCAGTTCTTC. It is translated as CASSPGNYNEQFF. This chain uses TRBV7-8 with TRBJ2-1, with a tentative D call TRBD2 (5 bases). Trimming took off 5 bases at V and 4 bases at J, with 9 bases between the two ends. The germline V gene encodes CDR1 SGHVS and CDR2 FQNEAQ. The CDR3 has 13 residues.

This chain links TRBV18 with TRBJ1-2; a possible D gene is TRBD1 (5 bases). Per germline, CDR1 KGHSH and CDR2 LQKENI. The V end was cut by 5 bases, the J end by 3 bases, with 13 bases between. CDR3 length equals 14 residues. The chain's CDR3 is CASSDLDSYYGYTF. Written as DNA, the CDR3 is TGTGCCAGCTCAGACCTCGACAGTTACTATGGCTACACCTTC.

CDR3 sequence: CASSLTGTGKNYEQYF. The CDR3 bases are TGTGCCAGCAGCTTAACCGGGACAGGGAAAAACTACGAGCAGTACTTC. V and J are TRBV7-2 and TRBJ2-7; 9 bases are shared with TRBD1. Unmatched junction bases numbered 8, after V lost 2 bases and J lost 3 bases. Germline CDR1 reads SGHTA; CDR2 reads FQGNSA. This CDR3 contains 16 residues.

The CDR3 nucleotides are TGTGCCATCTCATTACTAGCGGGGATTGCCTACGAGCAGTACTTC. It translates to CAISLLAGIAYEQYF. The rearrangement uses TRBV2 and TRBJ2-7; 10 nucleotides line up with TRBD2. CDR3 size: 15 residues. The V gene end was trimmed by 10 bases and the J gene end by 2 bases; junction bases not matched to a gene: 11. CDR1 and CDR2 (germline): SNHLY, FYNNEI.

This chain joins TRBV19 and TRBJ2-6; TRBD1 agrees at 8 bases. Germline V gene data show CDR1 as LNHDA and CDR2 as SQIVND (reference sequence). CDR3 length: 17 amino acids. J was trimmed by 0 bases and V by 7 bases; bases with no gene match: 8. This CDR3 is CASIHGTGLSGANVLTF. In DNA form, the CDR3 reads TGTGCCAGTATCCACGGGACAGGTCTCTCTGGGGCCAACGTCCTGACTTTC.

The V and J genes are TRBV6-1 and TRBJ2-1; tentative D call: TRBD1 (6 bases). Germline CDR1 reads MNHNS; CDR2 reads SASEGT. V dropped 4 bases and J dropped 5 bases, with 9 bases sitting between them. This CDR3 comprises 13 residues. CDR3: CASSVGQNNEQFF. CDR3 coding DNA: TGTGCCAGCAGTGTTGGACAGAACAATGAGCAGTTCTTC.

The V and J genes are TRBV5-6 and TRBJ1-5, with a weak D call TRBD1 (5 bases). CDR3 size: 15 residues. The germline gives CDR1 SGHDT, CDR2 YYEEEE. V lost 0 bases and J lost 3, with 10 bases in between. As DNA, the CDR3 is TGTGCCAGCAGCTTGGTCAGGGAGGCCAATCAGCCCCAGCATTTT. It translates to CASSLVREANQPQHF.

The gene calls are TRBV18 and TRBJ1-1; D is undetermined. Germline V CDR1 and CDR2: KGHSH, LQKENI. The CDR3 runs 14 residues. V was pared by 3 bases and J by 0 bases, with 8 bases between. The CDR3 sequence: CASSPPFLNTEAFF. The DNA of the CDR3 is TGTGCCAGCTCACCCCCATTTTTGAACACTGAAGCTTTCTTT. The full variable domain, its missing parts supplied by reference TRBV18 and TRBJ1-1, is NAGVMQNPRHLVRRRGQEARLRCSPMKGHSHVYWYRQLPEEGLKFMVYLQKENIIDESGMPKERFSAEFPKEGPSILRIQQVVRGDSAAYFCASSPPFLNTEAFFGQGTRLTVV.

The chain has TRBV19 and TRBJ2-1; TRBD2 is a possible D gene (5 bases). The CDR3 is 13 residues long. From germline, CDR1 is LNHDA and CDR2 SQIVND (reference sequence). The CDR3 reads CATSSYPGDEQFF. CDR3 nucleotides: TGTGCTACCTCCTCGTACCCCGGGGATGAGCAGTTCTTC.

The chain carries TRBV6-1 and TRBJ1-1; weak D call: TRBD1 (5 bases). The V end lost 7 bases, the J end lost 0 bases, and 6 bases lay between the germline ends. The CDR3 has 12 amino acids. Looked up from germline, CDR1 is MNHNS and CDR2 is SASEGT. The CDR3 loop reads CASIGVNTEAFF. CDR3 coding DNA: TGTGCCAGCATAGGGGTGAACACTGAAGCTTTCTTT.